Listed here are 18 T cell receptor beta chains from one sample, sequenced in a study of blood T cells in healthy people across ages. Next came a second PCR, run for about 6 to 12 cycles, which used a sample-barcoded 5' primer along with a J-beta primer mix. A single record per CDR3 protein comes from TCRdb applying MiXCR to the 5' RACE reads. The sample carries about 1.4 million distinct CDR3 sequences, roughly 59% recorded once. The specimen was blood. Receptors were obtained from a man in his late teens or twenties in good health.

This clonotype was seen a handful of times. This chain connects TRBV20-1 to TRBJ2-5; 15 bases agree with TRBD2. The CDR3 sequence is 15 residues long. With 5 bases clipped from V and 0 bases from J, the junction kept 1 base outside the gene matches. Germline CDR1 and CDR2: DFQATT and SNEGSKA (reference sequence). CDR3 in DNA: TGCAGTGCTGGGACTAGCGGGAGGTACCAAGAGACCCAGTACTTC. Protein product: CSAGTSGRYQETQYF.

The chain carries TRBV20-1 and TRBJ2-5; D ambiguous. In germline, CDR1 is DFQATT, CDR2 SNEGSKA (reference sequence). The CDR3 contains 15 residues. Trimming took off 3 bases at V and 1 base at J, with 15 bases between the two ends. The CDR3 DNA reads TGCAGTGCTAGGGTCCAACCGGCCTTCCAAGAGACCCAGTACTTC. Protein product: CSARVQPAFQETQYF.

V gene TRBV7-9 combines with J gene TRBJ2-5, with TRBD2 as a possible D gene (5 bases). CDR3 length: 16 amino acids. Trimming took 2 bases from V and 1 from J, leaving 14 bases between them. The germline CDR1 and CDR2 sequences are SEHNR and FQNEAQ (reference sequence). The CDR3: CASSLSRGSLQETQYF. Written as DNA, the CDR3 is TGTGCCAGCAGCTTAAGTCGGGGATCTCTCCAAGAGACCCAGTACTTC.

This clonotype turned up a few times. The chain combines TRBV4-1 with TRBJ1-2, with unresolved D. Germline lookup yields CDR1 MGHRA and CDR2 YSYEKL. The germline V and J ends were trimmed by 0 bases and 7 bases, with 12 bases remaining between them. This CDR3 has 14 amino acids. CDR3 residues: CASSQDRRSLGYTF. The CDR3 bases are TGCGCCAGCAGCCAAGATAGGCGGAGTCTTGGCTACACCTTC.

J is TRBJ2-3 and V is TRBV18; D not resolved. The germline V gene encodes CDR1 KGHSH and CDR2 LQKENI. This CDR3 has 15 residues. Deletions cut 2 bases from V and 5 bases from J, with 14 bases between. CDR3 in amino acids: CASSPGPYSRDTQYF. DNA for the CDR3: TGTGCCAGCTCACCAGGTCCCTACAGTAGAGATACGCAGTATTTT.

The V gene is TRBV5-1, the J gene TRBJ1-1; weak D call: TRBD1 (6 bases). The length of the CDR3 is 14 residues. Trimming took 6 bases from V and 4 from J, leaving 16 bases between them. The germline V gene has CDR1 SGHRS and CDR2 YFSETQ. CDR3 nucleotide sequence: TGCGCCAGCACCCCTAGGGGGGCGAGCACTGAAGCTTTCTTT. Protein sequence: CASTPRGASTEAFF.

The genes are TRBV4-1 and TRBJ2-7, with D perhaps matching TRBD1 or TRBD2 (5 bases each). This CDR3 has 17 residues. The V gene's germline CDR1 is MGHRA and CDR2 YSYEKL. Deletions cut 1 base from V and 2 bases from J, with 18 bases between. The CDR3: CASSQAIPGTVTYEQYF. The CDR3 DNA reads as TGCGCCAGCAGCCAAGCAATCCCCGGGACGGTTACCTACGAGCAGTACTTC.

CDR3 nucleotide sequence: TGCAGTGCTAGAGACCGGGAGATCAATGAGCAGTACTTC. Protein: CSARDREINEQYF. The chain joins TRBV20-1 to TRBJ2-5, with D possibly TRBD2 on 6 matching bases. With 0 bases removed from V and 11 bases from J, the gap between germline ends came to 16 bases. Germline CDR1 and CDR2: DFQATT and SNEGSKA (reference sequence). The CDR3 is 13 residues long.

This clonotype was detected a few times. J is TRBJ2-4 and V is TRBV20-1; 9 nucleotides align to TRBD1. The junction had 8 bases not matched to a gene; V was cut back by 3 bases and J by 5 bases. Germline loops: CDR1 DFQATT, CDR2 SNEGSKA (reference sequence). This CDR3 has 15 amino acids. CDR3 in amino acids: CSARGAGQGENIQYF. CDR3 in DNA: TGCAGTGCTAGGGGCGCGGGACAGGGCGAAAACATTCAGTACTTC.

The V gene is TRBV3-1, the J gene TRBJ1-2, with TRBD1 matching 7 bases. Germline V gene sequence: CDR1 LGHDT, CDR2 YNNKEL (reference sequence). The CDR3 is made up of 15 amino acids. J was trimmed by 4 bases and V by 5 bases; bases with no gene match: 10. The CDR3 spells CASSTRQGTSYGYTF. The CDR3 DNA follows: TGTGCCAGCAGCACCCGACAGGGAACTAGCTATGGCTACACCTTC.

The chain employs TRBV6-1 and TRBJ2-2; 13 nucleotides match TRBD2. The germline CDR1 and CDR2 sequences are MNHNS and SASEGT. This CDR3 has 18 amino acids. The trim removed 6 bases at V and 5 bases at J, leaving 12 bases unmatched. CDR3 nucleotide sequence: TGTGCCAGCAGCCTCGGACTAGCGGGAGACCCGAGGACCGGGGAGCTGTTTTTT. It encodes CASSLGLAGDPRTGELFF.

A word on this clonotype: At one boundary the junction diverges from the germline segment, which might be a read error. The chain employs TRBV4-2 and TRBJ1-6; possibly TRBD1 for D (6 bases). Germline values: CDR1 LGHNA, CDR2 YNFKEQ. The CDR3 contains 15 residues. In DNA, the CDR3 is TGTGCCAGAAGCCAAGAACCGGGGGCTGGCACACCCCTCCACTTT. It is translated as CARSQEPGAGTPLHF.

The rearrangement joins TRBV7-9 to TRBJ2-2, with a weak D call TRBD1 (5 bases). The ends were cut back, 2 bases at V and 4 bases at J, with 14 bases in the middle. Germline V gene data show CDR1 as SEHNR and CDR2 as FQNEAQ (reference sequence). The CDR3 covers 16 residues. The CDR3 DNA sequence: TGTGCCAGCAGCTTACACCCAGGGAAAATCACCGGGGAGCTGTTTTTT. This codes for CASSLHPGKITGELFF.

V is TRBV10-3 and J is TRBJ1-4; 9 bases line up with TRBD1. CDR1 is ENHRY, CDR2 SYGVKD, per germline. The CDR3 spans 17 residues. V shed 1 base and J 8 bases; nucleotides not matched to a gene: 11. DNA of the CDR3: TGTGCCATCAGTGAGTACCGGACGGGACAGGGAGGCGAAAAACTGTTTTTT. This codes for CAISEYRTGQGGEKLFF.

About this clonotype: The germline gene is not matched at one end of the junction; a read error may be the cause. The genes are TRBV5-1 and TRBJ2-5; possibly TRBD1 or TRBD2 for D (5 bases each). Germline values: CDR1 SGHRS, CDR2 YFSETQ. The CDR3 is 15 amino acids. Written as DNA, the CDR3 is TGCGCCAGCAGCTTGTATCAGGGAAGGGGAGAGGCCCAGTACTTC. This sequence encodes CASSLYQGRGEAQYF.

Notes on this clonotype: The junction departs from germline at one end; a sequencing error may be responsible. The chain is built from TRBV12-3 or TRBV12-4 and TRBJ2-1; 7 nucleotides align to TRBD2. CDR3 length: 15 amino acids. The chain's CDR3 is CASSPLGGSGDEQFF. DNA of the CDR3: TGTGCCAGCAGCCCTCTAGGCGGGAGCGGGGATGAGCAGTTTTTC.

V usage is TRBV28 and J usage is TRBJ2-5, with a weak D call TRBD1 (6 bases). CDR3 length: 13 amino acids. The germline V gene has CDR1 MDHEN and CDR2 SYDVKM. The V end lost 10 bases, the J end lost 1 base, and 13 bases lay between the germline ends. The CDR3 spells CATNGQFQETQYF. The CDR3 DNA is TGTGCCACCAACGGACAGTTCCAAGAGACCCAGTACTTC.

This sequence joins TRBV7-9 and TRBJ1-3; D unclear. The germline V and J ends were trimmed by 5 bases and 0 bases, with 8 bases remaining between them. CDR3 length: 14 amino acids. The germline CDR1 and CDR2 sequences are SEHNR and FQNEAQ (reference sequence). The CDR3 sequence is CASSASLSGNTIYF. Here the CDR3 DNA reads TGTGCCAGCAGCGCGTCCCTCTCTGGAAACACCATATATTTT.